This TCR beta chain was sequenced for a study of early T cells in non-severe SARS-CoV-2 infection. Turning to the study itself: Chains from this unsorted whole-blood bulk RNA could not be paired. General study findings and limits: VDJdb-based matching was biased toward anti-spike CD8 responses and missed private and CD4 specificities.

This clonotype rates as medium-sized. What it binds is unknown. The library protocol tagged individual cDNA molecules with unique molecular identifiers. Each CDR3 protein gets one entry after TCRdb re-called the 5' RACE reads with MiXCR. The sample holds some 42,000 distinct CDR3 sequences, about 6% seen once. Germline V CDR1 and CDR2: SGHTA, FQGNSA. V lost 5 bases, J lost 2 bases, and 13 bases lay in between. This CDR3 has 14 amino acids. The sequence came from an adult who was a healthcare worker with PCR-confirmed SARS-CoV-2 infection or an uninfected control (not recorded which). Source: whole blood, taken at baseline. The rearrangement joins TRBV7-2 to TRBJ2-7, with D unresolved. CDR3 bases: TGTGCCAGCAGCCCAGTGGTTTCAACCTACGAGCAGTACTTC. It is translated as CASSPVVSTYEQYF.